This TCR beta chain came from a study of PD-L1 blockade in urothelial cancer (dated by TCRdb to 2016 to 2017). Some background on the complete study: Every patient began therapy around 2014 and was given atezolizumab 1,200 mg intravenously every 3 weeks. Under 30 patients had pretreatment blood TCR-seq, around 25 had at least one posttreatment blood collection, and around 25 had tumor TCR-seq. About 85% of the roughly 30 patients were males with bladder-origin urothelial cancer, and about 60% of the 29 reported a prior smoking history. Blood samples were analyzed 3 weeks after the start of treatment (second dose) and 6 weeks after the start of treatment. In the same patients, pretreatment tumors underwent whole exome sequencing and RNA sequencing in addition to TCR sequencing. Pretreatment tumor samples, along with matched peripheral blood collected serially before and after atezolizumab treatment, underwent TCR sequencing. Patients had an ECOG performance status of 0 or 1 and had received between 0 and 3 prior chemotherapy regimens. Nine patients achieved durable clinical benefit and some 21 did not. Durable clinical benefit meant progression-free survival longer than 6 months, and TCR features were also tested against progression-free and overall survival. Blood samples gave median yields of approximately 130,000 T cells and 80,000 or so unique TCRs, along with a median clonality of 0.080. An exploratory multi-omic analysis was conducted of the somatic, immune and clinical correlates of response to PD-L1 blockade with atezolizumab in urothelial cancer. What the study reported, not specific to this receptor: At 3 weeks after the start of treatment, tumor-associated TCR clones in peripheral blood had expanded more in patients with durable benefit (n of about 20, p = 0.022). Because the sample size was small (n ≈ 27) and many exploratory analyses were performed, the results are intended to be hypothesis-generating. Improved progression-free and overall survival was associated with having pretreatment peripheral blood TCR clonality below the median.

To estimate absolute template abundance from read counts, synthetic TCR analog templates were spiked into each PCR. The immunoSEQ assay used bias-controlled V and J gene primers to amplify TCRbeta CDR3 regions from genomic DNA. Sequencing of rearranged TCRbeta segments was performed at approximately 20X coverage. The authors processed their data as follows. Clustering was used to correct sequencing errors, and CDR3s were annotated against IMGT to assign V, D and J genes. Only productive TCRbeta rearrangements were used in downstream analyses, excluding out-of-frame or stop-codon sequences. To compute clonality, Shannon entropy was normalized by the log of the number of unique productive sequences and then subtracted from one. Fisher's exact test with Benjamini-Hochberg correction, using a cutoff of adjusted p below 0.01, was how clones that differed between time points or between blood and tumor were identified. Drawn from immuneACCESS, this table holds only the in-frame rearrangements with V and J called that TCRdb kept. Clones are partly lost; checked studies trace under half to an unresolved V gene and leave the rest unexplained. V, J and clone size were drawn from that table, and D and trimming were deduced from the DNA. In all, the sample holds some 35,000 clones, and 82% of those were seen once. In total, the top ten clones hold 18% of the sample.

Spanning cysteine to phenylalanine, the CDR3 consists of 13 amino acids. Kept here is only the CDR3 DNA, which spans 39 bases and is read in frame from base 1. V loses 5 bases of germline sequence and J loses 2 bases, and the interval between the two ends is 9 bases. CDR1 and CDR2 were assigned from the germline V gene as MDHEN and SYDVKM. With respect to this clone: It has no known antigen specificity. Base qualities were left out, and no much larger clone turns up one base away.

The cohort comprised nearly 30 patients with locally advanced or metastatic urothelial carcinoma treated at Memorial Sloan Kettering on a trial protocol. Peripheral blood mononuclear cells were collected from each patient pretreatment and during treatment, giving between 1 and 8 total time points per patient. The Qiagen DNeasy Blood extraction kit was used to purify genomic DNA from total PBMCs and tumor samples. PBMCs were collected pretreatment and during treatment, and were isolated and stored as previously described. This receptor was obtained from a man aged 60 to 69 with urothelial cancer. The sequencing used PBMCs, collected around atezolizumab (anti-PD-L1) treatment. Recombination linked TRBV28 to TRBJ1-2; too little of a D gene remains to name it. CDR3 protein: CASSVSQNYGYTF. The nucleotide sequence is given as TGTGCCAGCAGTGTGTCCCAAAACTATGGCTACACCTTC.